Below are 13 T cell receptor beta chains sequenced from a single sample in a study of immune cell composition in non-small cell lung cancer. Normal lung was sampled as far from the tumour as possible, at least 3 cm. Sequencing was performed with immunoSEQ multiplex PCR; in TCRdb, only in-frame clones are kept and a portion is missing. The sample has around 3,300 clones; around two thirds are singletons. Input material: non-adjacent lung tissue. Receptor source: a human donor with non-small cell lung cancer.

The chain employs TRBV10-1 and TRBJ1-3; no clear D gene. V dropped 3 bases and J dropped 0 bases, with 9 bases sitting between them. CDR3 size: 15 residues. Germline assignment: CDR1 WNHNN and CDR2 SYGVQD (reference sequence). CDR3 sequence (DNA): TGCGCCAGCAGTGACGGCGGCACCTCTGGAAACACCATATATTTT. It codes for CASSDGGTSGNTIYF.

This chain uses TRBV27 with TRBJ1-2, with D hard to call. Germline V lookup: CDR1 MNHEY, CDR2 SMNVEV (reference sequence). The CDR3 consists of 11 residues. V lost 5 bases and J lost 5, with 6 bases in between. CDR3 sequence (DNA): TGTGCCAGCAGTAACAAGTATGGCTACACCTTC. Protein product: CASSNKYGYTF.

This chain joins TRBV5-4 and TRBJ2-1; 7 bases map to TRBD1. Germline loops: CDR1 SGHNT, CDR2 YYREEE (reference sequence). With V trimmed by 5 bases and J by 7 bases, 6 bases remained unmatched. The CDR3 is made up of 13 amino acids. CDR3 nucleotides: TGTGCCAGCAGTTGGGAACAGGGGAATGAGCAGTTCTTC. It yields the protein CASSWEQGNEQFF.

This chain uses TRBV6-4 with TRBJ2-6, with D possibly matching TRBD2 (5 bases). Germline CDR1 is MRHNA and CDR2 is SNTAGT. The CDR3 spans 15 residues. Trimming stripped 4 bases from V and 0 bases from J, with 7 bases between. DNA for the CDR3: TGTGCCAGCAGTGCTGAGGGCTCTGGGGCCAACGTCCTGACTTTC. Translated: CASSAEGSGANVLTF.

The chain recombines TRBV9 with TRBJ2-7, with TRBD1 identical over 9 bases. Trimming removed 4 bases from V and 5 bases from J; junction bases left unmatched: 4. Germline V gives CDR1 SGDLS, CDR2 YYNGEE. The CDR3 has 13 residues. CDR3 protein: CASSNRGLDEQYF. The CDR3 DNA reads TGTGCCAGCAGCAACAGGGGGCTAGACGAGCAGTACTTC.

This clone has more than one count but fewer than ten. The V gene is TRBV19, the J gene TRBJ2-3, with D unclear. The V and J ends lost 3 bases and 0 bases respectively, with 7 bases between them. Germline assignment: CDR1 LNHDA and CDR2 SQIVND (reference sequence). The length of the CDR3 is 14 residues. The CDR3 DNA sequence: TGTGCCAGTAGTATTGGGCCTAGCACAGATACGCAGTATTTT. This sequence encodes CASSIGPSTDTQYF.

This clone was counted once. The chain is built from TRBV5-6 and TRBJ1-2, with 7 bases lining up with TRBD1. The germline CDR1 and CDR2 sequences are SGHDT and YYEEEE. The junction had 10 bases not matched to a gene; V was cut back by 4 bases and J by 4 bases. The CDR3 loop spans 15 amino acids. The CDR3 spells CASSPGQRMIYGYTF. CDR3 nucleotides: TGTGCCAGCAGCCCGGGACAGCGAATGATCTATGGCTACACCTTC.

The V gene is TRBV18, the J gene TRBJ2-7; 9 positions agree with TRBD1. This CDR3 region has 15 residues. The germline V gene has CDR1 KGHSH and CDR2 LQKENI. V gave up 4 bases and J gave up 2 bases; unmatched junction bases: 6. The CDR3 bases are TGTGCCAGCTCACTCGGGACAGGGCCCACCTACGAGCAGTACTTC. Translation: CASSLGTGPTYEQYF.

The count of this clone is one. The J gene is TRBJ1-1, the V gene TRBV4-2, with 8 bases matching TRBD1. The germline V gene has CDR1 LGHNA and CDR2 YNFKEQ. The CDR3 contains 14 residues. J was trimmed by 5 bases and V by 4 bases; bases with no gene match: 6. In DNA form, the CDR3 reads TGTGCCAGCAGCCGCGGACAGGGAAATACTGAAGCTTTCTTT. This translates into CASSRGQGNTEAFF.

The rearrangement joins TRBV11-2 to TRBJ2-1; 7 nucleotides line up with TRBD1. J gave up 2 bases and V 0 bases, and 7 bases lay outside the gene matches. CDR1 is SGHAT, CDR2 FQNNGV, per germline. The CDR3 consists of 17 residues. CDR3 sequence (DNA): TGTGCCAGCAGCTTAGATCTCGAGACAGGGACCTACAATGAGCAGTTCTTC. This sequence encodes CASSLDLETGTYNEQFF. Variable domain in full (rest from reference TRBV11-2 and TRBJ2-1): EAGVAQSPRYKIIEKRQSVAFWCNPISGHATLYWYQQILGQGPKLLIQFQNNGVVDDSQLPKDRFSAERLKGVDSTLKIQPAKLEDSAVYLCASSLDLETGTYNEQFFGPGTRLTVL.

This chain connects TRBV7-3 to TRBJ2-3, with 12 bases lining up with TRBD2. With V trimmed by 5 bases and J by 5 bases, 5 bases remained unmatched. Germline V lookup: CDR1 SGHTA, CDR2 FQGTGA. This CDR3 spans 15 amino acids. The DNA of the CDR3 is TGTGCCAGCAGCCTAGCGGGGGGGCGGGGAGATACGCAGTATTTT. Encoded protein: CASSLAGGRGDTQYF.

As DNA, the CDR3 is TGTGCCAGCAGCCTCTTACTCGGCTACACCTTC. Translated, it gives CASSLLLGYTF. The chain combines TRBV5-3 with TRBJ1-2, with D unresolved. Being an ORF, TRBV5-3 has a function that is uncertain. The V gene lost 8 bases and the J gene lost 8 bases, with 13 bases spanning the gap. There are 11 residues in the CDR3.

This clone came up once. The chain joins TRBV11-2 to TRBJ2-3; TRBD2 might be the D (6 bases). V was pared by 0 bases and J by 5 bases, with 18 bases between. The CDR3 has 17 residues. The germline V gene encodes CDR1 SGHAT and CDR2 FQNNGV. The CDR3 nucleotides are TGTGCCAGCAGCTTAGACGGTTCGGAGGGTACAAGAGATACGCAGTATTTT. Translated: CASSLDGSEGTRDTQYF.